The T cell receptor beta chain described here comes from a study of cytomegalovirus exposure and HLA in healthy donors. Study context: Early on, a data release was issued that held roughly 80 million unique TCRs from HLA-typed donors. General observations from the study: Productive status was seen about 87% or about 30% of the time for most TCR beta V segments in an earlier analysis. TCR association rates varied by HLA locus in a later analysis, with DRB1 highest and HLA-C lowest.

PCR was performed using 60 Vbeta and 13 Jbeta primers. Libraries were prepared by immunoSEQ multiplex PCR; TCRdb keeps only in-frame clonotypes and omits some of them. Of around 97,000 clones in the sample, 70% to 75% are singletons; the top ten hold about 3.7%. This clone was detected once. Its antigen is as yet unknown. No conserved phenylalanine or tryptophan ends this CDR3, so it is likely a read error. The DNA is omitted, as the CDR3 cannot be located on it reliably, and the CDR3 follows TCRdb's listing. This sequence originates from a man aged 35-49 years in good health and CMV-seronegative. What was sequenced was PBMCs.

CDR3 sequence: CASSEIRGDRVLHFG. The chain links TRBV2 to TRBJ1-2; the table names TRBD1, a call not compared with the DNA. Germline CDR1 and CDR2: SNHLY and FYNNEI. The CDR3 length equals 15 residues, ends included.